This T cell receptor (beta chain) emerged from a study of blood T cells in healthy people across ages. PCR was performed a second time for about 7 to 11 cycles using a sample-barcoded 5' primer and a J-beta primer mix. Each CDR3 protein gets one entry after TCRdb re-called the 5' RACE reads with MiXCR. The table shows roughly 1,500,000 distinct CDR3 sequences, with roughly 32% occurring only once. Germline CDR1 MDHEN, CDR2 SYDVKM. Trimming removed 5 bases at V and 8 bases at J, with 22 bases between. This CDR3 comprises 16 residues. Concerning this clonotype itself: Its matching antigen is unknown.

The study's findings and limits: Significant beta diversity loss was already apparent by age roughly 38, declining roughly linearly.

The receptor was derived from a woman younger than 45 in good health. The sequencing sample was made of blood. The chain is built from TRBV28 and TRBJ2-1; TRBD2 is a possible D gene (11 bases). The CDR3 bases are TGTGCCAGCAGTCGACTAGCGGGACAGGGGATCCATGAGCAGTTCTTC. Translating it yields CASSRLAGQGIHEQFF.